This is a list of T cell receptor beta chains from one sample in a study of T cells in Graves' hyperthyroidism and ophthalmopathy. TCRdb re-called the multiplex PCR reads through MiXCR, storing one row per CDR3 protein. This repertoire shows 200,000 to 300,000 distinct CDR3 sequences, around 25% found once; its top ten account for 30% to 40%. Sequencing used blood. These receptors originate from a woman aged 40 to 50 with Graves' ophthalmopathy. Each CDR3 is given with its conserved first and last residue. A D gene is named only where the DNA matches it firmly. Rows give clone size only sometimes, using once, few, many, or a class for an expanded clone.

J gene	V gene	D gene	clone size	CDR3 protein	CDR3 DNA
TRBJ1-1	TRBV27	TRBD1	many	CASRPGTGANTEAFF	TGTGCCAGCAGGCCAGGGACAGGGGCGAACACTGAAGCTTTCTTT
TRBJ2-7	TRBV19	NA	NA	CASSIRLAAYEQYF	TGTGCCAGTAGTATACGGCTAGCTGCCTACGAGCAGTACTTC
TRBJ2-4	TRBV12-3/TRBV12-4	TRBD2	many	CASSSLLAGAAKNIQYF	TGTGCCAGCAGTTCCCTCTTAGCGGGAGCGGCCAAAAACATTCAGTACTTC
TRBJ2-7	TRBV7-3	TRBD2	NA	CASSQASGPYEQYF	TGCGCCAGCAGCCAAGCTAGCGGTCCCTACGAGCAGTACTTC
TRBJ1-1	TRBV27	NA	many	CASRDQNTEAFF	TGTGCCAGCAGGGATCAAAACACTGAAGCTTTCTTT
TRBJ1-1	TRBV2	TRBD1	many	CASKGQSMNTEAFF	TGTGCCAGCAAGGGACAGTCCATGAACACTGAAGCTTTCTTT
TRBJ2-7	TRBV28	NA	many	CASSLRTGTYEQYF	TGTGCCAGCAGTTTAAGGACGGGGACGTACGAGCAGTACTTC
TRBJ1-5	TRBV6-2/TRBV6-3	TRBD1	NA	CASTPDRGGVAWQPQHF	TGTGCCAGCACCCCGGACAGGGGAGGGGTAGCATGGCAGCCCCAGCATTTT
TRBJ1-5	TRBV2	TRBD1	many	CASRGQGGPQHF	TGTGCCAGCAGGGGACAGGGGGGCCCCCAGCATTTT
TRBJ1-1	TRBV20-1	NA	many	CSALGHTNTEAFF	TGCAGTGCTTTGGGACATACGAACACTGAAGCTTTCTTT
TRBJ1-1	TRBV7-9	NA	NA	CASSLRAGRGTEAFF	TGTGCCAGCAGCTTACGGGCAGGGAGGGGCACTGAAGCTTTCTTT
TRBJ1-1	TRBV6-5	NA	many	CASSYRWGDTEAFF	TGTGCCAGCAGTTACCGTTGGGGCGACACTGAAGCTTTCTTT
TRBJ2-7	TRBV19	TRBD1	many	CASSELGQEQYF	TGTGCCAGTAGTGAGCTGGGACAGGAGCAGTACTTC
TRBJ2-7	TRBV6-5	NA	many	CASRPGPGGSYEQYF	TGTGCCAGCAGGCCTGGACCGGGCGGCTCCTACGAGCAGTACTTC
TRBJ1-1	TRBV6-5	NA	many	CASSYGPRGSEAFF	TGTGCCAGCAGTTACGGACCCCGGGGTTCTGAAGCTTTCTTT
TRBJ1-2	TRBV6-1	NA	many	CASSDAGTIYGYTF	TGTGCCAGCAGTGACGCAGGGACGATCTATGGCTACACCTTC
TRBJ1-5	TRBV2	NA	NA	CASSAGYNQPQPF	TGTGCCAGCAGTGCAGGATACAATCAGCCCCAGCCTTTT
TRBJ2-7	TRBV7-6	TRBD1	NA	CASSPGQAWQYF	TGTGCCAGCAGCCCCGGACAGGCTTGGCAGTACTTC
TRBJ2-2	TRBV7-8	NA	few	CANRQRNTGELFF	TGTGCCAACAGACAACGGAACACCGGGGAGCTGTTTTTT
TRBJ1-2	TRBV18	TRBD1	NA	CASSLFGTGVDYGYTF	TGTGCCAGCTCACTATTCGGGACAGGTGTGGACTATGGCTACACCTTC
TRBJ2-2	TRBV28	NA	many	CASSLAGRQENTGELFF	TGTGCCAGCAGTTTAGCGGGTCGGCAGGAAAACACCGGGGAGCTGTTTTTT
TRBJ2-2	TRBV6-4	NA	many	CASSDSGPPNTGELFF	TGTGCCAGCAGTGACTCGGGACCACCAAACACCGGGGAGCTGTTTTTT
TRBJ2-1	TRBV28	NA	NA	CASSYLEGDSYEQFF	TGTGCCAGCAGTTACCTAGAGGGGGACTCCTACGAGCAGTTCTTC
TRBJ2-2	TRBV14	TRBD2	many	CASSRLTSGITNTGELFF	TGTGCCAGCAGCCGGTTGACTAGCGGGATAACGAACACCGGGGAGCTGTTTTTT
TRBJ1-2	TRBV28	NA	NA	CASSLAGSSSGYTF	TGTGCCAGCTCGTTGGCTGGATCGTCATCTGGCTACACCTTC
TRBJ2-5	TRBV20-1	NA	many	CSAGPRVQETQYF	TGCAGTGCAGGTCCTAGGGTACAAGAGACCCAGTACTTC
TRBJ2-5	TRBV29-1	TRBD1	NA	CSAPARQGSPGTQYF	TGCAGCGCACCCGCGAGACAGGGATCCCCAGGGACCCAGTACTTC
TRBJ1-1	TRBV20-1	NA	NA	CSARQPGDAEAFF	TGCAGTGCTAGACAACCAGGGGACGCTGAAGCTTTCTTT
TRBJ2-7	TRBV24-1	NA	NA	CATSRGSSYEQYF	TGTGCCACGAGCAGGGGTTCCTCCTACGAGCAGTACTTC
TRBJ1-2	TRBV28	NA	many	CASSPDNYGYTF	TGTGCCAGCAGTCCCGACAACTATGGCTACACCTTC
TRBJ2-3	TRBV28	NA	many	CASSNDRTSTDTQYF	TGTGCCAGCAGTAACGACAGGACTAGCACAGATACGCAGTATTTT
TRBJ2-5	TRBV11-2	NA	few	CASSLVWTQYF	TGTGCCAGCAGCTTGGTGTGGACCCAGTACTTC
TRBJ2-7	TRBV27	TRBD1	NA	CASSPDRGQTEQYF	TGTGCCAGCAGCCCGGACAGGGGGCAGACCGAGCAGTACTTC
TRBJ2-7	TRBV9	NA	NA	CASSVGTGTYEQYF	TGTGCCAGCAGCGTAGGGACGGGGACCTACGAGCAGTACTTC
TRBJ1-2	TRBV7-2	NA	many	CASSRNRFDGYTF	TGTGCCAGCAGCCGCAACAGGTTCGATGGCTACACCTTC
TRBJ1-1	TRBV6-1	TRBD1	once	CATRQGGRTEAFF	TGTGCCACCCGACAGGGGGGGAGGACTGAAGCTTTCTTT
TRBJ1-2	TRBV4-1	TRBD1	many	CASSQVRGQINYGYTF	TGCGCCAGCAGCCAAGTGAGGGGACAGATTAACTATGGCTACACCTTC
TRBJ1-1	TRBV7-9	NA	many	CASSGGPNTEAFF	TGTGCCAGCAGCGGGGGACCGAACACTGAAGCTTTCTTT
TRBJ2-5	TRBV10-3	NA	many	CAISEYGTTTGNQETQYF	TGTGCCATCAGTGAGTACGGGACTACCACAGGGAACCAAGAGACCCAGTACTTC
TRBJ2-5	TRBV28	TRBD2	many	CASSYTTGLAGKNQETQYF	TGTGCCAGCAGTTACACCACGGGACTAGCGGGCAAAAACCAAGAGACCCAGTACTTC
TRBJ2-4	TRBV28	NA	many	CASSSLYGAIGKNIQYF	TGTGCCAGCAGTTCCCTTTACGGGGCGATAGGCAAAAACATTCAGTACTTC
TRBJ1-1	TRBV6-5	NA	NA	CASSYSITTEAFF	TGTGCCAGCAGTTACTCGATAACCACTGAAGCTTTCTTT
TRBJ2-5	TRBV29-1	NA	NA	CSVEGFQETQYF	TGCAGCGTTGAAGGCTTCCAAGAGACCCAGTACTTC
TRBJ1-5	TRBV5-5	TRBD1	NA	CASSPRDSSGPQHF	TGTGCCAGCAGCCCCCGGGACAGTTCAGGGCCCCAGCATTTT
TRBJ1-5	TRBV10-3	TRBD1	many	CAISEYRTGTGNQPQHF	TGTGCCATCAGTGAGTACAGGACAGGTACAGGGAACCAGCCCCAGCATTTT
TRBJ1-2	TRBV10-3	NA	once	CAISGPPPSGHYNYGYTF	TGTGCCATCAGTGGTCCTCCCCCGTCGGGACACTATAACTATGGCTACACCTTC
TRBJ2-7	TRBV5-8	NA	many	CASSALGWRTDEQYF	TGTGCCAGCAGCGCATTAGGATGGAGAACCGACGAGCAGTACTTC
TRBJ1-2	TRBV12-3/TRBV12-4	NA	many	CASSLGPYGYTF	TGTGCCAGCAGTTTGGGACCCTATGGCTACACCTTC
TRBJ1-2	TRBV4-1	NA	many	CASSQVTSYGYTF	TGCGCCAGCAGCCAAGTCACCAGCTATGGCTACACCTTC
TRBJ1-2	TRBV27	TRBD1	NA	CASSAGTGGYGYTF	TGTGCCAGCTCAGCGGGGACAGGTGGTTATGGCTACACCTTC
TRBJ2-7	TRBV6-2/TRBV6-3	TRBD2	NA	CASSSRTSGYEQYF	TGTGCCAGCAGCTCTAGGACTAGCGGCTACGAGCAGTACTTC
TRBJ2-7	TRBV28	TRBD1	many	CASSSPGDRGTYEQYF	TGTGCCAGCAGTTCCCCCGGGGACAGGGGGACCTACGAGCAGTACTTC
TRBJ2-7	TRBV19	NA	many	CASSMMGFSYEQYF	TGTGCCAGTAGTATGATGGGGTTCAGCTACGAGCAGTACTTC
TRBJ1-5	TRBV12-3/TRBV12-4	NA	many	CASSDSAGQPQHF	TGTGCCAGCAGTGATTCTGCGGGTCAGCCCCAGCATTTT